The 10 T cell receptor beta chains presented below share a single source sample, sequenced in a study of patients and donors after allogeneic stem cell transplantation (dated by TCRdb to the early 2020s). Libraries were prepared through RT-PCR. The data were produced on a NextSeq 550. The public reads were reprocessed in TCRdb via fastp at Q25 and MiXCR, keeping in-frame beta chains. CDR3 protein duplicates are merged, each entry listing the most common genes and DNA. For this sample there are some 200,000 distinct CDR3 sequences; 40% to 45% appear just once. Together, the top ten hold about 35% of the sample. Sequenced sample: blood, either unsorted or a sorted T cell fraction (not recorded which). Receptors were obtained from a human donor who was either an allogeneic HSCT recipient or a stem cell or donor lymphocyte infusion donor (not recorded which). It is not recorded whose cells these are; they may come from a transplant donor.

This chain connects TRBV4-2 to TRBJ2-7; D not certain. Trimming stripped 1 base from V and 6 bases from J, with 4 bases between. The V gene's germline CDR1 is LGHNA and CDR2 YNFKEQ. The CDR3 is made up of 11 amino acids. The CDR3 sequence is CASSQGSEQYF. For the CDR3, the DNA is TGTGCCAGCAGCCAAGGCAGCGAGCAGTACTTC.

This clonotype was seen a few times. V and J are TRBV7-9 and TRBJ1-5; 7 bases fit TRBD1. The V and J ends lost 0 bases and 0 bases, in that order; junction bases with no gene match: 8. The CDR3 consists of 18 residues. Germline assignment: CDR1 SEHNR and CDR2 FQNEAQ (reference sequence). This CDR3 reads CASSLAASGQHSNQPQHF. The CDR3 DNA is TGTGCCAGCAGCTTAGCGGCCTCGGGACAGCATAGCAATCAGCCCCAGCATTTT.

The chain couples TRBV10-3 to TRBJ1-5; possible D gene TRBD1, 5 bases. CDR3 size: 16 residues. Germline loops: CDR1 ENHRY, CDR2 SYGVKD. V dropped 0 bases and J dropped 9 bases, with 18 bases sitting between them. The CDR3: CAISESGVREGGPQHF. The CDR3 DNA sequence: TGTGCCATCAGTGAGTCGGGGGTCAGGGAAGGAGGGCCCCAGCATTTT.

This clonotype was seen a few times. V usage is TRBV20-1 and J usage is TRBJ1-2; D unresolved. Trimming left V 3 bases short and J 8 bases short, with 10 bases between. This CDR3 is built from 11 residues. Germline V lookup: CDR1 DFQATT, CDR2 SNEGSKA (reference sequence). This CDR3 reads CSARFGNGYTF. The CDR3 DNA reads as TGCAGTGCTAGGTTCGGGAACGGCTACACCTTC.

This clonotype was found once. The CDR3 DNA sequence: TGTGCCAGCAGTTTTCAGAACACTGAAGCTTTCTTT. The encoded protein is CASSFQNTEAFF. The rearrangement links TRBV28 to TRBJ1-1; no definite D call. The CDR3 is 12 amino acids. V dropped 3 bases and J dropped 1 base, with 3 bases sitting between them. Germline V CDR1 and CDR2: MDHEN, SYDVKM.

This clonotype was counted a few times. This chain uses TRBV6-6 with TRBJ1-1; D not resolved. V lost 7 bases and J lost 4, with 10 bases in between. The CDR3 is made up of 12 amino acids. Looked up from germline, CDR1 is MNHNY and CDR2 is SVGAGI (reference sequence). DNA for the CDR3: TGTGCCAGCACCCTCGGCCCCACTGAAGCTTTCTTT. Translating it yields CASTLGPTEAFF.

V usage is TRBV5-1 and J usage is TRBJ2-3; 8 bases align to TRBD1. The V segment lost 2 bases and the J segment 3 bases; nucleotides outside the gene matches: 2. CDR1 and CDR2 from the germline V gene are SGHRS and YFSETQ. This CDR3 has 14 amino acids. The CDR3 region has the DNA TGCGCCAGCAGCTTTGGACAGGGAACAGATACGCAGTATTTT. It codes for CASSFGQGTDTQYF.

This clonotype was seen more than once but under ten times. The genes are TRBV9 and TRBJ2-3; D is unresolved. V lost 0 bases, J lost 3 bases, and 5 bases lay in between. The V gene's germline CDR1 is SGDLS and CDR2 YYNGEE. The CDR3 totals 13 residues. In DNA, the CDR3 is TGTGCCAGCAGCGTAGTGGATACAGATACGCAGTATTTT. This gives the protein CASSVVDTDTQYF.

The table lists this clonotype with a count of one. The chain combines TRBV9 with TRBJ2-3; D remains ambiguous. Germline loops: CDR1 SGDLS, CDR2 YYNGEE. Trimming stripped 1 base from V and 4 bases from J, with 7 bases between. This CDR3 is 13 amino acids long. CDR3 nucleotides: TGTGCCAGCAGCGTATCGAGCGCAGATACGCAGTATTTT. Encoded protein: CASSVSSADTQYF.

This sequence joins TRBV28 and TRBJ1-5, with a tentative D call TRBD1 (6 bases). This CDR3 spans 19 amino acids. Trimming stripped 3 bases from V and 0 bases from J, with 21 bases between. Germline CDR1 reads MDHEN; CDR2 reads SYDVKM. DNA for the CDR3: TGTGCCAGCAGTTTCTATTCAAACAGGGAGCCTTATAGCAATCAGCCCCAGCATTTT. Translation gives CASSFYSNREPYSNQPQHF.